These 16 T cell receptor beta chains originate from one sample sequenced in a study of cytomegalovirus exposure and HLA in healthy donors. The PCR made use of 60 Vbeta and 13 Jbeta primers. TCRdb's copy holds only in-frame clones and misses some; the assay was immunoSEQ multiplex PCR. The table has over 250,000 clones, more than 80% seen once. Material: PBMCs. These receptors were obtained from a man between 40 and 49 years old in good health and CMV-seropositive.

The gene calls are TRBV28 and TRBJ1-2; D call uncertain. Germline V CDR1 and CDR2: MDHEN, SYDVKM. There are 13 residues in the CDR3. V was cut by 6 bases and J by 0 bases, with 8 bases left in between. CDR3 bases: TGTGCCAGCAGGAGTCAGGCTAACTATGGCTACACCTTC. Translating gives CASRSQANYGYTF.

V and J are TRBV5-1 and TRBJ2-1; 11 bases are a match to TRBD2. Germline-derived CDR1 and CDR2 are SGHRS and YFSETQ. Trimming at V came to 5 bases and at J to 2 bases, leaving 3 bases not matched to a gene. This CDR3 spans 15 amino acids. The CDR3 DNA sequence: TGCGCCAGCAGGGGACTAGCGGCCGCCTACAATGAGCAGTTCTTC. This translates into CASRGLAAAYNEQFF.

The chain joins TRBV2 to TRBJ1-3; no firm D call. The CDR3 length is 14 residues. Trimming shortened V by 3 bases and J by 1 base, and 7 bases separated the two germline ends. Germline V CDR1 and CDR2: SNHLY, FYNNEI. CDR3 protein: CASSDSGSGNTIYF. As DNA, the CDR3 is TGTGCCAGCAGTGATTCGGGGTCTGGAAACACCATATATTTT.

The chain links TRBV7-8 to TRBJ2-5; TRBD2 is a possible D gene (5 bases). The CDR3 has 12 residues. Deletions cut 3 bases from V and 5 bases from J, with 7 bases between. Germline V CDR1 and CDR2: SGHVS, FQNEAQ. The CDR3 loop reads CASSFRGETQYF. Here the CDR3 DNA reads TGTGCCAGCAGCTTCCGAGGGGAGACCCAGTACTTC.

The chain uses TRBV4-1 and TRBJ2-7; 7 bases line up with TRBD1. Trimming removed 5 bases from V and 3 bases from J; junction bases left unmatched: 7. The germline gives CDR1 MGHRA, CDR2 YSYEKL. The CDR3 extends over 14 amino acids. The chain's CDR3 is CASSDSGQHYEQYF. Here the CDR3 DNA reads TGCGCCAGCAGCGACTCGGGACAGCACTACGAGCAGTACTTC.

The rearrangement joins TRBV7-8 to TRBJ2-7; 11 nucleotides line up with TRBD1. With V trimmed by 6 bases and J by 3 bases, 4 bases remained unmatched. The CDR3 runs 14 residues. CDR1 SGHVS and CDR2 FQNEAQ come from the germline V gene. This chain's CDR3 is CASSSGTGGYEQYF. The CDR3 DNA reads TGTGCCAGCAGTTCCGGGACAGGGGGCTACGAGCAGTACTTC.

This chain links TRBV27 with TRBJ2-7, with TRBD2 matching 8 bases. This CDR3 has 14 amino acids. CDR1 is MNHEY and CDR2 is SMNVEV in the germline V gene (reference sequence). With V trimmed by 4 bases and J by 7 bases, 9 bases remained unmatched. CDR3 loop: CASSSGLARREQYF. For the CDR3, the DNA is TGTGCCAGCAGTTCCGGACTAGCCCGAAGGGAGCAGTACTTC.

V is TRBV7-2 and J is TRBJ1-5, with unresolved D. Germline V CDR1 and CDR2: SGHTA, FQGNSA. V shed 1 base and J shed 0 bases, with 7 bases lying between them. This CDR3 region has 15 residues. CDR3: CASSLVPYSNQPQHF. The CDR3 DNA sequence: TGTGCCAGCAGCTTAGTGCCCTATAGCAATCAGCCCCAGCATTTT.

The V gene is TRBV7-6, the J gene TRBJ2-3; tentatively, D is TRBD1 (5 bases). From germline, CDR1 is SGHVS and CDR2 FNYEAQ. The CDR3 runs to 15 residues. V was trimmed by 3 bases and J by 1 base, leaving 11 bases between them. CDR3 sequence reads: CASSFGRVGTDTQYF. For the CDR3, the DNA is TGTGCCAGCAGCTTCGGCAGGGTGGGCACAGATACGCAGTATTTT.

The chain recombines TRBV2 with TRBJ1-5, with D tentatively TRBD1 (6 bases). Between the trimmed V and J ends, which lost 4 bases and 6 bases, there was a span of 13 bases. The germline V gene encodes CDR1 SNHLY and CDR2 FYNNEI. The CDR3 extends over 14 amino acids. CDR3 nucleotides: TGTGCCAGCAGTGTTTTTGCAGGGGTTCAGCCCCAGCATTTT. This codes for CASSVFAGVQPQHF.

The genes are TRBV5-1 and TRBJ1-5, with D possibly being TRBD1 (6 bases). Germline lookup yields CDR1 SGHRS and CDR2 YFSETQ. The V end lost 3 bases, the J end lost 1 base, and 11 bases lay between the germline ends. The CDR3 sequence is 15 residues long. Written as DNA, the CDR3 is TGCGCCAGCAGCTCTACTGGGGGCAGCAATCAGCCCCAGCATTTT. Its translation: CASSSTGGSNQPQHF.

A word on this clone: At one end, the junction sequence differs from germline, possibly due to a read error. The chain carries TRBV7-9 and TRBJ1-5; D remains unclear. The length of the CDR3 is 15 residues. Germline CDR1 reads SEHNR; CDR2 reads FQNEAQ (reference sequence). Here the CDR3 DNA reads TGTTCCAGTGCGGAGGCATCGAATAGCAATCAGCCCCAGCATTTT. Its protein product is CSSAEASNSNQPQHF.

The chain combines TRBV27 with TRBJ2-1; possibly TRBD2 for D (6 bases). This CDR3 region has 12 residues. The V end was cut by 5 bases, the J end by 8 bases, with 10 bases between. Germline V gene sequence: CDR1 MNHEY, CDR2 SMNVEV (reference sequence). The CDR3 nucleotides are TGTGCCAGCAGTCGCTCTAGCGATGAGCAGTTCTTC. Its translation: CASSRSSDEQFF.

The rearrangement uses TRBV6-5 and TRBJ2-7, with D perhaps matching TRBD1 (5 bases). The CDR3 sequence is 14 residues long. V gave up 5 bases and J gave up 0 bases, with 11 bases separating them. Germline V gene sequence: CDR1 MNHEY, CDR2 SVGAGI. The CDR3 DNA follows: TGTGCCAGCAGTCAGGGATTTAGCTCCTACGAGCAGTACTTC. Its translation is CASSQGFSSYEQYF.

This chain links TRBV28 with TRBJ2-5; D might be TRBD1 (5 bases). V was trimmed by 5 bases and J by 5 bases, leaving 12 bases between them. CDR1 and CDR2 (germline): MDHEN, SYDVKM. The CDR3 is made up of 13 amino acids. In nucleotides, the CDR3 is TGTGCCAGCAGTCAAGGGGTTGGGGAGACCCAGTACTTC. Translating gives CASSQGVGETQYF.

The CDR3 nucleotides are TGTGCCAGCAGAGCGGGACTAGCGGGAGATACGCAGTATTTT. Translating gives CASRAGLAGDTQYF. This rearrangement joins TRBV2 to TRBJ2-3; TRBD2 aligns across 12 bases. Germline trimming cut 6 bases from V and 5 bases from J; bases unmatched to any gene: 3. Per germline, CDR1 SNHLY and CDR2 FYNNEI. This CDR3 contains 14 residues.